This TCR beta chain was documented in a study of T cell repertoires in cytomegalovirus infection. Each CDR3 protein is one row after TCRdb ran MiXCR on the reads. The sample yields approximately 730,000 distinct CDR3 sequences, 30% to 35% seen once. Comments on this clonotype: The antigen is unknown.

This CDR3 contains 14 residues. Germline lookup yields CDR1 SEHNR and CDR2 FQNEAQ (reference sequence). Trimming took off 2 bases at V and 4 bases at J, with 12 bases between the two ends. This receptor was taken from a human donor in good health (CMV status not recorded). Some clones in this sample may be carry-over from other donors' samples. The chain employs TRBV7-9 and TRBJ2-7; the D gene is possibly TRBD2 (5 bases). Sequenced material: cultured PBMCs, taken from culture after CMV antigen stimulation. The CDR3 loop reads CASSLFRSGYEQYF. The CDR3, as DNA: TGTGCCAGCAGCTTATTCCGGAGCGGATACGAGCAGTACTTC.